This T cell receptor beta chain was retrieved from a study of response to subunit inactivated influenza vaccine. TCRdb re-analysed the RT-PCR reads in MiXCR, keeping a single row per CDR3 protein. The sample has over 400,000 distinct CDR3 sequences, over 9.5% seen once. This CDR3 has 17 amino acids. V lost 4 bases, J lost 2 bases, and 12 bases stayed unmatched. Study-wide points: Authors suggested each seasonal influenza vaccination recruits few new T cells.

In this sample, this clonotype turned up a few times. The target antigen is unknown. The receptor was derived from a man aged 50-59 years who received an inactivated influenza vaccine. J is TRBJ2-7 and V is TRBV12-3 or TRBV12-4, with TRBD1 matching over 9 bases. The starting material was PBMCs from blood, obtained roughly 45 days after vaccination. The CDR3 DNA sequence: TGTGCCAGCAGTTCCACCCCGGGACAGGGAGTGACCTACGAGCAGTACTTC. It yields the protein CASSSTPGQGVTYEQYF.